This record concerns one T cell receptor (beta chain) sequence. Its target is not known. The V and J ends lost 0 bases and 2 bases respectively, with 15 bases between them. The CDR3 is 16 amino acids. Germline-derived CDR1 and CDR2 are DFQATT and SNEGSKA (reference sequence). The data derive from a study of T-cell memory formation after mild COVID-19. Study findings and constraints: The pre-infection memory compartment contained some responding clones, suggesting cross-reactive memory joined.

5'RACE with constant-segment primers built TCRalpha and TCRbeta cDNA libraries with UMIs. TCRdb reprocessed the 5' RACE reads with MiXCR, giving one entry per CDR3 protein. The sample carries 280,000 or so distinct CDR3 sequences, roughly 18% recorded once. The clonotype originates from a young man who had mild COVID-19 (a few samples of this study predate the infection). Cell type and time point are not known. Sequencing was done on a sample of PBMCs or a T cell subset sorted from them (not recorded which). The chain uses TRBV20-1 and TRBJ2-3; D gene uncertain. CDR3: CSARDPETPNTDTQYF. The CDR3 nucleotides are TGCAGTGCTAGAGATCCGGAGACTCCGAACACAGATACGCAGTATTTT.